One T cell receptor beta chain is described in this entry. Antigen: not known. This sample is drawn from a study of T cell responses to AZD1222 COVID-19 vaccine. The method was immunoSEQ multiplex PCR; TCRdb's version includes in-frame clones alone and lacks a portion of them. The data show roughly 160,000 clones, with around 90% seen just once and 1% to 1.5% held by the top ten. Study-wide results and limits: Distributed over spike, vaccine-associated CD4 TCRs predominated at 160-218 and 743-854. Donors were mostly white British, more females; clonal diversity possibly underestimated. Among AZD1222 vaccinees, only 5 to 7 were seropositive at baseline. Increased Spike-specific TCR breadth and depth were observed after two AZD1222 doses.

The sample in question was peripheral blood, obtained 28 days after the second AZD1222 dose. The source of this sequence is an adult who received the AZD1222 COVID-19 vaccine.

CDR3 sequence reads: CASSPQEVSYEQYF. For the CDR3, the DNA is TGTGCCAGCTCACCACAGGAGGTCTCCTACGAGCAGTACTTC. The rearrangement uses TRBV18 and TRBJ2-7; D is perhaps TRBD2 (5 bases). CDR1 is KGHSH and CDR2 is LQKENI in the germline V gene. This CDR3 comprises 14 residues. Between the trimmed V and J ends, which lost 1 base and 0 bases, there was a span of 7 bases.